Below, 28 T cell receptor beta chains from the same sample are listed, as sequenced in a study of breast tumors, draining lymph nodes, adjacent tissues. TCRdb analysed the multiplex PCR reads with MiXCR anew, one entry per CDR3 protein. The table includes 130,000 or so distinct CDR3 sequences, less than 25% detected once. Axillary draining lymph nodes of breast cancer patients supplied the node samples. The sequenced sample consisted of axillary lymph node tissue. Receptors originate from a female donor with breast cancer. Some clones in this sample may be carry-over from other donors' samples.

The chain recombines TRBV28 with TRBJ2-4; D may be TRBD2 (6 bases). Germline V gene sequence: CDR1 MDHEN, CDR2 SYDVKM. V lost 5 bases, J lost 0 bases, and 17 bases lay in between. The CDR3 has 17 amino acids. As DNA, the CDR3 is TGTGCCAGCAGTCAAGACGGGGGTCGACCAGCCAAAAACATTCAGTACTTC. Translated, it gives CASSQDGGRPAKNIQYF.

This clonotype was recorded at least ten times. This chain joins TRBV29-1 and TRBJ2-2; 7 bases map to TRBD2. From germline, CDR1 is SQVTM and CDR2 ANQGSEA. The CDR3 contains 15 residues. The V and J ends lost 5 bases and 10 bases, in that order; junction bases with no gene match: 16. Here the CDR3 DNA reads TGCAGCGTTTCCCGGGGGAGCGGGAATCGAGTGGAGCTGTTTTTT. It translates to CSVSRGSGNRVELFF.

Note on this clonotype: Given a much more abundant clone one base away, this may be a read error. The chain carries TRBV15 and TRBJ2-6; 10 positions agree with TRBD1. Trimming cost V 4 bases and J 8 bases; bases outside gene matches: 14. Germline CDR1 and CDR2: LNHNV and YYDKDF (reference sequence). This CDR3 contains 18 residues. In DNA form, the CDR3 reads TGTGCCACCAGCAACGGACAGGGGGTATCGGTAGGGACCAACGTCCTGACTTTC. Its translation is CATSNGQGVSVGTNVLTF.

This clonotype was counted at least ten times. The V and J genes are TRBV6-4 and TRBJ1-6; D gene ambiguous. V was shortened by 2 bases and J by 4 bases, with 3 bases between the two germline ends. The CDR3 length is 13 residues. Per the germline V gene, CDR1 is MRHNA and CDR2 is SNTAGT. CDR3 nucleotides: TGTGCCAGCAGTGACAGTTATAATTCACCCCTCCACTTT. Its translation: CASSDSYNSPLHF.

There are many counts of this clonotype. The chain combines TRBV9 with TRBJ2-3; the D gene is possibly TRBD1 (6 bases). Looked up from germline, CDR1 is SGDLS and CDR2 is YYNGEE. V lost 7 bases and J 4 bases, leaving 13 bases between the germline ends. This CDR3 contains 13 residues. CDR3 in amino acids: CASSSEGADTQYF. The CDR3 DNA follows: TGTGCCAGCTCCTCCGAGGGGGCAGATACGCAGTATTTT.

With respect to this clonotype: A read error may be the cause here, since a much bigger clone is one base away. The V gene is TRBV19, the J gene TRBJ2-7; TRBD1 aligns across 10 bases. Looked up from germline, CDR1 is LNHDA and CDR2 is SQIVND (reference sequence). The CDR3 is 16 residues long. CDR3 sequence reads: CASSNPGQGLWYERYF. In DNA, the CDR3 is TGTGCCAGTAGTAACCCGGGACAGGGGTTATGGTACGAGCGGTACTTC. Looking up the rest from reference TRBV19 and TRBJ2-7 gives the full variable domain: DGGITQSPKYLFRKEGQNVTLSCEQNLNHDAMYWYRQDPGQGLRLIYYSQIVNDFQKGDIAEGYSVSREKKESFPLTVTSAQKNPTAFYLCASSNPGQGLWYERYFGPGTRLTVT.

This clonotype showed up many times. V usage is TRBV5-1 and J usage is TRBJ2-7, with D possibly being TRBD1 (7 bases). The CDR3 sequence is 14 residues long. V was pared by 3 bases and J by 8 bases, with 18 bases between. CDR1 and CDR2 (germline): SGHRS, YFSETQ. CDR3 in DNA: TGCGCCAGCAGCTCGGGCGGGGACAGAGCTAAGCAGTACTTC. Translation: CASSSGGDRAKQYF.

This clonotype was seen at least ten times. V gene TRBV18 combines with J gene TRBJ1-2, with 10 bases lining up with TRBD1. CDR3 length equals 14 residues. The J segment lost 4 bases and the V segment lost 8 bases, leaving 7 bases of the junction unmatched. The germline V gene encodes CDR1 KGHSH and CDR2 LQKENI. CDR3 sequence reads: CASTGDRGVYGYTF. The CDR3, as DNA: TGTGCCAGCACGGGGGACAGGGGAGTCTATGGCTACACCTTC.

This sequence joins TRBV20-1 and TRBJ2-3; D is unclear. The length of the CDR3 is 14 residues. Between the trimmed V and J ends, which lost 6 bases and 2 bases, there was a span of 15 bases. Germline assignment: CDR1 DFQATT and CDR2 SNEGSKA (reference sequence). The CDR3 sequence is CSASSLLNTDTQYF. Here the CDR3 DNA reads TGCAGTGCAAGTTCATTACTAAACACAGATACGCAGTATTTT.

This clonotype was detected once. This could be a read error, since a much larger clone is one nucleotide away. The chain couples TRBV7-9 to TRBJ2-5; D remains ambiguous. Germline CDR1 SEHNR, CDR2 FQNEAQ (reference sequence). Trimming removed 4 bases at V and 4 bases at J, with 16 bases between. The CDR3 spans 15 residues. CDR3: CASSYWSEIRETQYF. The CDR3 DNA follows: TGTGCCAGCAGCTATTGGTCAGAAATTCGAGAGACCCAGTACTTC.

Regarding this clonotype: A much more abundant neighbour one base away suggests this may be a read error. The chain uses TRBV2 and TRBJ2-5; D ambiguous. The CDR3 is 11 residues long. Germline lookup yields CDR1 SNHLY and CDR2 FYNNEI. Trimming left V 4 bases short and J 13 bases short, with 13 bases between. CDR3 bases: TGTGCCAGCAGTGCCACCGGTATTCCGTACTTC. Translated: CASSATGIPYF.

Many counts were recorded for this clonotype. The chain combines TRBV20-1 with TRBJ1-5; D is undetermined. The CDR3 totals 17 residues. Germline V gives CDR1 DFQATT, CDR2 SNEGSKA (reference sequence). V was trimmed by 6 bases and J by 3 bases, leaving 24 bases between them. The CDR3 region is CSATPGGGLGTNQPQHF. The DNA of the CDR3 is TGCAGTGCAACACCGGGCGGTGGCTTGGGTACCAATCAGCCCCAGCATTTT.

In its sample, this clonotype is medium-sized. The junction departs from the called germline gene at one end, perhaps through a read error. J is TRBJ2-3 and V is TRBV5-1; D remains unclear. Germline CDR1 SGHRS, CDR2 YFSETQ. The CDR3 has 11 amino acids. CDR3 amino acids: CASSLTDTQYF. CDR3 bases: TGTGCCAGCAGCTTAACCGATACGCAGTATTTT.

The gene calls are TRBV28 and TRBJ1-4; maybe TRBD1 (5 bases). V lost 6 bases and J lost 0, with 8 bases in between. From germline, CDR1 is MDHEN and CDR2 SYDVKM. The CDR3 has 14 residues. CDR3 region: CASRGVATNEKLFF. CDR3 bases: TGTGCCAGCAGAGGGGTTGCAACTAATGAAAAACTGTTTTTT.

This clonotype was recorded at least ten times. V usage is TRBV7-9 and J usage is TRBJ2-1; 9 bases line up with TRBD2. V shed 1 base, J shed 6 bases, and the junction held 16 bases outside the gene matches. Germline V gene sequence: CDR1 SEHNR, CDR2 FQNEAQ (reference sequence). The CDR3 is 19 amino acids. CDR3 sequence reads: CASSLERLAAGPSSNEQFF. The CDR3 DNA reads TGTGCCAGCAGCTTAGAGCGACTAGCGGCAGGCCCCTCGTCCAATGAGCAGTTCTTC.

This clonotype was picked up a small number of times. The rearrangement links TRBV6-1 to TRBJ2-4; 10 bases line up with TRBD1. CDR1 and CDR2 from the germline V gene are MNHNS and SASEGT. There are 14 residues in the CDR3. Trimming took 6 bases from V and 7 from J; bases not matched to a gene: 6. The CDR3 region is CASSQLGQGNIQYF. In DNA, the CDR3 is TGTGCCAGCAGCCAGTTGGGACAGGGGAACATTCAGTACTTC.

This clonotype occurred many times. The V gene is TRBV13, the J gene TRBJ2-1; 9 nucleotides match TRBD2. Germline loops: CDR1 PRHDT, CDR2 FYEKMQ (reference sequence). The V segment lost 5 bases and the J segment 3 bases; nucleotides outside the gene matches: 5. CDR3 size: 15 residues. The chain's CDR3 is CASSPWTSDYNEQFF. Written as DNA, the CDR3 is TGTGCCAGCAGCCCCTGGACTAGCGACTACAATGAGCAGTTCTTC.

Ten or more counts support this clonotype. The gene calls are TRBV6-7 and TRBJ2-7, with 7 positions matching TRBD1. TRBV6-7 is filed as an ORF, its function uncertain. With V trimmed by 0 bases and J by 4 bases, 15 bases remained unmatched. The CDR3 has 18 residues. The CDR3 sequence is CASSYSPGTVVGAYEQYF. DNA for the CDR3: TGTGCCAGCAGTTACTCCCCCGGGACAGTTGTTGGTGCGTACGAGCAGTACTTC.

V usage is TRBV6-1 and J usage is TRBJ1-2, with D tentatively TRBD1 (5 bases). Germline assignment: CDR1 MNHNS and CDR2 SASEGT. V was pared by 0 bases and J by 4 bases, with 12 bases between. This CDR3 is 15 amino acids long. The CDR3 here is CASSEAGPGVYGYTF. Written as DNA, the CDR3 is TGTGCCAGCAGTGAAGCTGGGCCGGGGGTCTATGGCTACACCTTC.

The sample holds many counts of this clonotype. The CDR3 spells CASSLGGWVGREEQYF. CDR3 DNA: TGTGCCAGCAGCTTGGGTGGTTGGGTGGGGCGAGAGGAGCAGTACTTC. The chain combines TRBV5-4 with TRBJ2-7; the D gene is possibly TRBD1 (5 bases). The germline V and J ends were trimmed by 0 bases and 7 bases, with 20 bases remaining between them. The CDR3 spans 16 residues. Germline V gene lookup returns CDR1 SGHNT and CDR2 YYREEE (reference sequence).

This clonotype was counted ten times or more. The CDR3 nucleotides are TGCGCCAGCAGCGTGGAAGGGCCCGACAATGAGCAGTTCTTC. Translated: CASSVEGPDNEQFF. The V call is TRBV5-1, the J call TRBJ2-1, with no clear D. CDR3 length: 14 residues. V lost 4 bases and J 5 bases, leaving 13 bases between the germline ends. Germline CDR1 and CDR2: SGHRS and YFSETQ.

This clonotype was seen ten or more times. The chain combines TRBV11-1 with TRBJ2-7, with 9 bases identical to TRBD1. CDR3 length equals 14 residues. Trimming removed 1 base from V and 5 bases from J; junction bases left unmatched: 3. CDR1 is SGHAT, CDR2 FQDESV, per germline (reference sequence). This CDR3 reads CASSLGDRVHEQYF. The CDR3 coding sequence is TGTGCCAGCAGCTTAGGGGACAGGGTCCACGAGCAGTACTTC.

The rearrangement uses TRBV28 and TRBJ2-2; TRBD1 matches at 9 bases. Germline V gene data show CDR1 as MDHEN and CDR2 as SYDVKM. The junction had 6 bases not matched to a gene; V was cut back by 5 bases and J by 2 bases. The CDR3 totals 16 residues. The CDR3 loop reads CASSRYRGLNTGELFF. The DNA of the CDR3 is TGTGCCAGCAGTAGATACAGGGGGCTAAACACCGGGGAGCTGTTTTTT.

On this clonotype itself: Germline is not matched at one junction end, which may reflect a read error. The V gene is TRBV5-4, the J gene TRBJ2-2; D tentatively fits TRBD1 or TRBD2 (5 bases each). The CDR3 consists of 16 residues. The germline CDR1 and CDR2 sequences are SGHNT and YYREEE (reference sequence). CDR3 loop: CASSSGLAVNAGELFF. Here the CDR3 DNA reads TGTGCCAGCAGCTCGGGGCTGGCGGTGAACGCCGGGGAGCTGTTTTTT.

The sample holds a few counts of this clonotype. The rearrangement joins TRBV7-6 to TRBJ2-5, with D hard to call. The V gene's germline CDR1 is SGHVS and CDR2 FNYEAQ. Trimming stripped 5 bases from V and 5 bases from J, with 9 bases between. CDR3 size: 12 residues. The DNA of the CDR3 is TGTGCCAGCAGCCCCGGCCCGGAGACCCAGTACTTC. Amino acids: CASSPGPETQYF.

This clonotype was seen repeatedly, ten times or more. The V call is TRBV6-5, the J call TRBJ2-7; 8 bases match TRBD1. V gave up 5 bases and J gave up 2 bases; unmatched junction bases: 11. The CDR3 has 16 residues. Germline CDR1 and CDR2: MNHEY and SVGAGI. CDR3 DNA: TGTGCCAGCAGTACGCCCCGGACAGGGAATCCCTACGAGCAGTACTTC. Its translation: CASSTPRTGNPYEQYF.

There are many counts of this clonotype. The chain combines TRBV6-1 with TRBJ2-7; 10 bases match TRBD1. Germline V gene sequence: CDR1 MNHNS, CDR2 SASEGT. CDR3 length: 15 amino acids. Trimming at V came to 8 bases and at J to 6 bases, leaving 13 bases not matched to a gene. CDR3 sequence (DNA): TGTGCCAGCCCAGGAGGGACAGGGGTAAGGAGCGAGCAGTACTTC. Protein: CASPGGTGVRSEQYF.

This clonotype has ten or more counts. V usage is TRBV7-3 and J usage is TRBJ2-2; TRBD2 agrees at 8 bases. Germline CDR1 is SGHTA and CDR2 is FQGTGA. This CDR3 is built from 17 residues. J was trimmed by 4 bases and V by 5 bases; bases with no gene match: 12. The CDR3 region has the DNA TGTGCCAGCAGCCAAGGGGGGCTAGCGGGCGGCACCGGGGAGCTGTTTTTT. It codes for CASSQGGLAGGTGELFF.